This TCR beta chain was identified during a study of post-analysis software for immune sequencing data. Across the study: There were relapsing-remitting, secondary progressive and progressive-relapsing multiple sclerosis among the disease courses included.

CDR1 and CDR2 (germline): SEHNR, FQNEAQ (reference sequence). CDR3 size: 15 residues. Overall study findings and caveats: Elevated frequency relative to controls characterized roughly five TRBV segments in patients, TRBV5-6, TRBV5-1 and TRBV20-1 among them. Compared against controls, patients with multiple sclerosis displayed significantly lower normalized Chao1 diversity. By F measure, strong co-clustering occurred among samples prepared in the same batch.

The TCR beta cDNA libraries contained unique molecular identifiers. The yield from roughly 1 to 10 million T cells was roughly 500,000 cDNA molecules in total. TCRdb used MiXCR to reprocess the PCR reads, holding one entry per CDR3 protein. The sample has roughly 670,000 distinct CDR3 sequences; roughly three fifths are singletons. As regards this clonotype: The antigen remains unidentified.

Sequences were obtained from blood. The TCR originated in a girl between 2 and 10 years old with multiple sclerosis. V and J are TRBV7-9 and TRBJ2-5, with 8 bases matching TRBD1. The tail of the sequence fits TRBJ2-7 better, so the J call may be wrong. CDR3 sequence (DNA): TGTGCCAGCAGCAACGTCGGACAGGGTCTGCACGAGCAGTACTTC. This encodes CASSNVGQGLHEQYF.